Shown below are 18 T cell receptor beta chains from a single sample sequenced in a study of blood T cell repertoires in COVID-19. Profiled with immunoSEQ multiplex PCR; TCRdb holds only in-frame clones, not every one. This table holds about 200,000 clones, approximately 85% found once. Source material: peripheral blood. These receptors came from a woman over 75 with COVID-19, enrolled during active disease.

This chain links TRBV7-2 with TRBJ1-5; no clear D gene. V was trimmed by 1 base and J by 11 bases, leaving 12 bases between them. Germline lookup yields CDR1 SGHTA and CDR2 FQGNSA. This CDR3 is 13 amino acids long. DNA for the CDR3: TGTGCCAGCAGCTTAGGGGAGGGTAGGTCCCAGCATTTT. Encoded protein: CASSLGEGRSQHF.

This clone was seen a handful of times. The chain couples TRBV2 to TRBJ2-2, with 10 nucleotides matching TRBD2. Germline V gene sequence: CDR1 SNHLY, CDR2 FYNNEI. With 6 bases clipped from V and 0 bases from J, the junction kept 10 bases outside the gene matches. This CDR3 contains 18 residues. This chain's CDR3 is CASSSSGRYISNTGELFF. The CDR3 DNA reads TGTGCCAGCAGCTCTAGCGGGAGATACATCTCGAACACCGGGGAGCTGTTTTTT.

The genes are TRBV10-1 and TRBJ2-7; 9 positions match TRBD2. In germline, CDR1 is WNHNN, CDR2 SYGVQD (reference sequence). With V trimmed by 6 bases and J by 3 bases, 6 bases remained unmatched. The CDR3 is 14 residues long. In nucleotides, the CDR3 is TGCGCCAGCAGCCGACTAGCGGATTACTACGAGCAGTACTTC. Residues: CASSRLADYYEQYF.

This clone was recorded once. The V and J genes are TRBV5-1 and TRBJ1-4, with a possible D match to TRBD1 (5 bases). With 4 bases removed from V and 3 bases from J, the gap between germline ends came to 10 bases. CDR1 is SGHRS, CDR2 YFSETQ, per germline. The CDR3 is 14 residues long. CDR3 DNA: TGCGCCAGCAGCCCACAGGCTTCTAATGAAAAACTGTTTTTT. As protein: CASSPQASNEKLFF.

This chain uses TRBV2 with TRBJ1-5, with D perhaps TRBD1 (6 bases). This CDR3 is 14 amino acids long. Germline-derived CDR1 and CDR2 are SNHLY and FYNNEI. V was shortened by 4 bases and J by 4 bases, with 11 bases between the two germline ends. The CDR3 bases are TGTGCCAGCAGTGGCGGGGGCAGTAATCAGCCCCAGCATTTT. Amino acids: CASSGGGSNQPQHF.

The chain combines TRBV3-1 (or the pseudogene TRBV3-2) with TRBJ2-4; D is undetermined. Per the germline V gene, CDR1 is LGHDT and CDR2 is YNNKEL (reference sequence). The CDR3 is made up of 12 amino acids. The V and J ends lost 6 bases and 8 bases respectively, with 11 bases between them. The CDR3: CASRNYGDIQYF. The DNA for the CDR3 is TGTGCCAGCAGGAATTACGGAGACATTCAGTACTTC.

The gene calls are TRBV14 and TRBJ2-7, with 8 bases lining up with TRBD1. The CDR3 runs to 14 residues. Germline loops: CDR1 SGHDN, CDR2 FVKESK. Unmatched junction bases numbered 7, after V lost 3 bases and J lost 6 bases. CDR3: CASSQTGVLGEQYF. The CDR3 DNA reads TGTGCCAGCAGCCAGACAGGGGTACTGGGCGAGCAGTACTTC.

This clone was seen repeatedly, ten times or more. This chain connects TRBV11-1 to TRBJ2-2; a possible D gene is TRBD2 (5 bases). This CDR3 spans 16 amino acids. Germline CDR1 and CDR2: SGHAT and FQDESV (reference sequence). Trimming shortened V by 4 bases and J by 1 base, and 13 bases separated the two germline ends. CDR3 amino acids: CASSSTRAENTGELFF. The CDR3 DNA reads TGTGCCAGCAGCTCGACGCGAGCGGAGAACACCGGGGAGCTGTTTTTT.

The chain carries TRBV19 and TRBJ2-7; tentative D call: TRBD1 (7 bases). Trimming stripped 4 bases from V and 4 bases from J, with 23 bases between. CDR3 length: 17 amino acids. CDR1 and CDR2 from the germline V gene are LNHDA and SQIVND (reference sequence). Here the CDR3 DNA reads TGTGCCAGTAGTAGGAGGGGAACGTGGACAGGAAAGTACGAGCAGTACTTC. Its protein product is CASSRRGTWTGKYEQYF.

This clone was found once. The rearrangement links TRBV6-2 or TRBV6-3 to TRBJ2-7; 7 bases align to TRBD1. Germline CDR1 is MNHEY and CDR2 is SVGEGT. V was pared by 2 bases and J by 4 bases, with 8 bases of the junction left unmatched. The CDR3 is 15 amino acids. CDR3 bases: TGTGCCAGCAGTTACCCCTCGACAGGGCAGTACGAGCAGTACTTC. Residues: CASSYPSTGQYEQYF.

The chain links TRBV7-3 to TRBJ1-3, with D unresolved. V shed 4 bases and J shed 5 bases, with 12 bases lying between them. CDR1 is SGHTA, CDR2 FQGTGA, per germline. The CDR3 length is 14 residues. The CDR3 is CASSSGSDRNTIYF. The CDR3 DNA follows: TGTGCCAGCAGCTCCGGGAGTGACAGAAACACCATATATTTT.

The chain carries TRBV27 and TRBJ2-7; no definite D call. The CDR3 is 15 residues long. Per the germline V gene, CDR1 is MNHEY and CDR2 is SMNVEV (reference sequence). V dropped 4 bases and J dropped 2 bases, with 15 bases sitting between them. The CDR3 nucleotides are TGTGCCAGCAGTTCCACCCCTCAGGCTACCTACGAGCAGTACTTC. Translated: CASSSTPQATYEQYF.

The gene calls are TRBV7-3 and TRBJ2-7; 9 bases map to TRBD1. CDR3 length: 15 amino acids. Germline loops: CDR1 SGHTA, CDR2 FQGTGA. V dropped 6 bases and J dropped 3; count of bases not matched to a gene: 9. CDR3 sequence: CASRLAGQGHYEQYF. In nucleotides, the CDR3 is TGTGCCAGCAGGTTGGCGGGACAGGGACACTACGAGCAGTACTTC.

This clone was picked up one time. The chain joins TRBV2 to TRBJ2-5, with a weak D call TRBD2 (6 bases). Looked up from germline, CDR1 is SNHLY and CDR2 is FYNNEI. V shed 7 bases and J shed 2 bases, with 17 bases lying between them. This CDR3 comprises 15 residues. CDR3 in amino acids: CASTATSVKQETQYF. The CDR3 region has the DNA TGTGCCAGCACAGCGACTAGTGTGAAGCAAGAGACCCAGTACTTC.

The chain is built from TRBV6-1 and TRBJ1-5, with D possibly matching TRBD1 (6 bases). CDR3 length equals 17 residues. Germline V lookup: CDR1 MNHNS, CDR2 SASEGT. The V gene lost 1 base and the J gene lost 0 bases, with 13 bases spanning the gap. CDR3 in DNA: TGTGCCAGCAGTGAAGGGAGGGGGGGGATTAGCAATCAGCCCCAGCATTTT. Its protein is CASSEGRGGISNQPQHF.

The V gene is TRBV5-4, the J gene TRBJ2-7; the match to TRBD1 covers 8 bases. The CDR3 is made up of 14 amino acids. V gave up 2 bases and J gave up 4 bases; unmatched junction bases: 5. From germline, CDR1 is SGHNT and CDR2 YYREEE (reference sequence). CDR3 nucleotides: TGTGCCAGCAGCTTAGGACAGGGATGGTACGAGCAGTACTTC. Translating it yields CASSLGQGWYEQYF. Based on the CDR3 plus reference TRBV5-4 and TRBJ2-7, the full variable domain is ETGVTQSPTHLIKTRGQQVTLRCSSQSGHNTVSWYQQALGQGPQFIFQYYREEENGRGNFPPRFSGLQFPNYSSELNVNALELDDSALYLCASSLGQGWYEQYFGPGTRLTVT.

The J gene is TRBJ1-1, the V gene TRBV19, with 10 nucleotides matching TRBD1. V dropped 5 bases and J dropped 3; count of bases not matched to a gene: 9. CDR1 LNHDA and CDR2 SQIVND come from the germline V gene (reference sequence). This CDR3 has 16 residues. The CDR3 here is CASSPGQGRSDTEAFF. The CDR3 DNA reads as TGTGCCAGTAGTCCGGGACAGGGGAGGAGTGACACTGAAGCTTTCTTT.

This clone was counted between two and nine times. Here the CDR3 DNA reads TGTGCCAGCATCAGGGACAGAGTGAACACTGAAGCTTTCTTT. Translated, it gives CASIRDRVNTEAFF. This chain uses TRBV6-5 with TRBJ1-1; 7 bases align to TRBD1. Germline V gives CDR1 MNHEY, CDR2 SVGAGI. J lost 0 bases, V lost 7 bases, and 5 bases had no gene match. This CDR3 contains 14 residues.